What follows describes a single TCR beta chain. Its antigen is not identified. Between the trimmed V and J ends, which lost 5 bases and 7 bases, there was a span of 8 bases. Germline CDR1 is SGHAT and CDR2 is FQNNGV. This CDR3 contains 12 residues. The record originates from a study of CD4 T cell repertoires in COVID-19. General observations from the study: Some SARS-CoV-2 clonotypes, between about 6 and 28%, recurred in SARS-CoV and/or HKU1 cultures.

The assay was immunoSEQ multiplex PCR, and TCRdb's table has in-frame clones only and misses some. The sample includes over 75,000 clones, roughly 80% of them seen just once. The memory T cells were sequenced right after ex vivo isolation, without culture. The chain couples TRBV11-2 to TRBJ2-2, with no clear D. Source: CD4+ T cells from peripheral blood, taken after recovery from COVID-19. The TCR sequence derives from a human donor who had COVID-19. CDR3 coding DNA: TGTGCCAGCAGCCCCCCCTTCGGGGAGCTGTTTTTT. Residues: CASSPPFGELFF.